The rows below give T cell receptor beta chains drawn from one sample of a study of shared clonotypes between healthy human individuals. Clones were read by immunoSEQ multiplex PCR, and TCRdb kept only the in-frame ones, dropping some. Counted here are over 2 million clones, about 94% occurring once; the ten biggest clones make up 0.9% to 1.4%. The sample comprised naive CD8+ T cells sorted from blood. All receptors derive from a man between 18 and 29 years old in good health. Both conserved end residues are part of each CDR3. A D gene is named only where the DNA matches it firmly. The size field is filled for only some rows; it gives once, few, many or a size class.

J gene | V gene | D gene | CDR3 length | clone size | CDR3 DNA | CDR3 protein
TRBJ2-7 | TRBV11-2 | - | 12 | - | TGTGCCAGCAGCTTAGGTCTTTACGAGCAGTACTTC | CASSLGLYEQYF
TRBJ2-7 | TRBV27 | - | 16 | - | TGTGCCAGCAGTTTATCGGGCAGGGTCGGGAACCTCGAGCAGTACTTC | CASSLSGRVGNLEQYF
TRBJ2-7 | TRBV10-3 | TRBD2 | 17 | once | TGTGCCATCAGTGACCCTCGACTAGCGGTTACGTCCTACGAGCAGTACTTC | CAISDPRLAVTSYEQYF
TRBJ2-5 | TRBV2 | - | 16 | - | TGTGCCAGCAGTGAGGGAGAGGGGCTCATACAAGAGACCCAGTACTTC | CASSEGEGLIQETQYF
TRBJ2-1 | TRBV7-8 | - | 13 | - | TGTGCCAGCAGCACTTCGGGCGGCTATGAGCAGTTCTTC | CASSTSGGYEQFF
TRBJ1-1 | TRBV7-9 | - | 12 | - | TGTGCCAGCAGCTACGGGGTAGGGACAGCTTTCTTT | CASSYGVGTAFF
TRBJ2-7 | TRBV11-3 | TRBD2 | 16 | - | TGTGCCAGCAGGCTACCGGGACTAGCGGGAACGTACGAGCAGTACTTC | CASRLPGLAGTYEQYF
TRBJ2-1 | TRBV30 | TRBD2 | 13 | once | TGTGCCGGGATGGGACTAGGTGCCTATGAGCAGTTCTTC | CAGMGLGAYEQFF
TRBJ1-1 | TRBV6-1 | - | 13 | - | TGTGCCAGCAGTGAAGCTTGGGCGACTGAAGCTTTCTTT | CASSEAWATEAFF
TRBJ2-7 | TRBV27 | TRBD2 | 15 | once | TGTGCCAGCAGTTTACAGCGGGAGTTATCCTACGAGCAGTACTTC | CASSLQRELSYEQYF
TRBJ2-2 | TRBV30 | - | 15 | once | TGTGCCTGGAGTGTACCCCGGAAGGGGACCGGGGAGCTGTTTTTT | CAWSVPRKGTGELFF
TRBJ2-7 | TRBV11-2 | - | 16 | few | TGTGCCAGCAGCTTAGTGGTGACGGGGTTACACTCCGAGCAGTACTTC | CASSLVVTGLHSEQYF
TRBJ2-5 | TRBV5-1 | TRBD1 | 15 | - | TGCGCCAGCAGCTTTTGGACAGGGGCGGGTGAGACCCAGTACTTC | CASSFWTGAGETQYF
TRBJ2-7 | TRBV7-9 | TRBD1 | 14 | - | TGTGCCAGCAGTTTAGGACAGGGGAACTACGAGCAGTACTTC | CASSLGQGNYEQYF
TRBJ1-5 | TRBV15 | TRBD1 | 20 | - | TGTGCCACCAGCAGAAAAAACGACAGGGATAGAGCGAATAGCAATCAGCCCCAGCATTTT | CATSRKNDRDRANSNQPQHF
TRBJ2-7 | TRBV7-9 | - | 15 | - | TGTGCCAGCAGCCCCACCCGGGACCAGCTTGGGGAGCAGTACTTC | CASSPTRDQLGEQYF
TRBJ2-7 | TRBV18 | TRBD1 | 14 | - | TGTGCCAGCTCACCAGAGACAGGGCTTTACGAGCAGTACTTC | CASSPETGLYEQYF
TRBJ2-2 | TRBV28 | - | 14 | - | TGTGCCAGCAGTTTAACCGATAACACCGGGGAGCTGTTTTTT | CASSLTDNTGELFF
TRBJ2-7 | TRBV6-8 | - | 16 | - | TGTGCCAGCAGCCCCTGGCCCTTCCGTATAGGGGACGAGCAGTACTTC | CASSPWPFRIGDEQYF
TRBJ1-1 | TRBV4-2 | TRBD1 | 15 | - | TGTGCCAGCAGCCTGGAGACAGGGAGCGACACTGAAGCTTTCTTT | CASSLETGSDTEAFF
TRBJ2-2 | TRBV18 | - | 12 | - | TGTGCCAGCTCACCAAACACCGGGGAGCTGTTTTTT | CASSPNTGELFF
TRBJ2-7 | TRBV7-2 | TRBD1 | 14 | - | TGTGCCAGCAGCGCGGGACAGGGGGCCTACGAGCAGTACTTC | CASSAGQGAYEQYF
TRBJ2-1 | TRBV13 | - | 15 | - | TGTGCCAGCAGCCAGGAGGGGCAGGCCACGAATGAGCAGTTCTTC | CASSQEGQATNEQFF
TRBJ2-1 | TRBV4-1 | - | 19 | - | TGCGCCAGCAGCCAAGATTACCCGAGACTAACAAGCTCCTACAATGAGCAGTTCTTC | CASSQDYPRLTSSYNEQFF
TRBJ1-1 | TRBV7-8 | TRBD1 | 15 | - | TGTGCCAGCAGCGCGAGTTCTACAGGGGGCACTGAAGCTTTCTTT | CASSASSTGGTEAFF
TRBJ1-1 | TRBV27 | - | 13 | - | TGTGCCAGCAGTTTATGGGAGAACACTGAAGCTTTCTTT | CASSLWENTEAFF
TRBJ1-1 | TRBV4-3 | - | 16 | once | TGCGCCAGCAGCCAAGATCCTGAGATGATGAACACTGAAGCTTTCTTT | CASSQDPEMMNTEAFF